This T cell receptor (beta chain) appears in the sequencing data of a study of response to subunit inactivated influenza vaccine. Study-level findings and limits: The authors suggested that every seasonal influenza vaccination recruits few new T cells.

This clonotype was seen a handful of times. Its antigen is not known. TCRdb re-called the RT-PCR reads with MiXCR, one entry per CDR3 protein. Of roughly 700,000 distinct CDR3 sequences listed, less than 20% are singletons. V was pared by 5 bases and J by 4 bases, with 5 bases of the junction left unmatched. The CDR3 is made up of 15 amino acids. The sequencing here drew on PBMCs from blood, taken roughly 12 days after vaccination. The sequence derives from a man aged 50 to 59 who received an inactivated influenza vaccine. The rearrangement uses TRBV12-3 or TRBV12-4 and TRBJ2-3; TRBD2 matches 11 bases. DNA for the CDR3: TGTGCCAGCAGTCTAACTAGCGGGGGACCAGATACGCAGTATTTT. Its translation: CASSLTSGGPDTQYF.